These 10 T cell receptor beta chains came from one sample sequenced in a study of chemoradiotherapy in HPV16-positive cancers (dated 2022 in TCRdb). Receptors were amplified or captured by the immunoSEQ multiplex PCR assay. TCRdb carries this immuneACCESS record with in-frame sequences only. Its versions omit some clonotypes, under half of them owing to an unresolved V gene in the studies checked, with the rest unexplained. The sample table contains approximately 9,200 clones; only one count was recorded for around 72% of them. Of the sample, 35% to 45% falls within the top ten clones. The input for sequencing was tumor tissue, taken from a patient who underwent chemoradiotherapy. These receptors all come from a human donor with HPV-associated anogenital cancer.

CDR3 bases: TGCGCCAGCAGCCAACAACTCGGGACTAGCAGCAATGAGCAGTTCTTC. It yields the protein CASSQQLGTSSNEQFF. The chain combines TRBV4-3 with TRBJ2-1, with 9 bases lining up with TRBD2. The CDR3 is made up of 16 amino acids. After removal of 2 bases from V and 6 bases from J, the junction contained 8 bases not matched to a gene. Per germline, CDR1 LGHNA and CDR2 YSLEER.

There are a few counts of this clone. The chain joins TRBV16 to TRBJ2-1; 11 positions match TRBD2. Losses at the gene ends were 2 bases for V and 8 bases for J; bases not matched to a gene: 8. Germline V CDR1 and CDR2: KGHSY, FQNENV. There are 16 residues in the CDR3. CDR3 sequence reads: CASSQGLLAGGHEQFF. CDR3 nucleotides: TGTGCCAGCAGCCAAGGCTTGCTAGCGGGGGGACATGAGCAGTTCTTC.

The CDR3 here is CSVVDTEAFF. DNA for the CDR3: TGCAGCGTCGTCGACACTGAAGCTTTCTTT. The chain links TRBV29-1 to TRBJ1-1; D not certain. Germline V lookup: CDR1 SQVTM, CDR2 ANQGSEA. This CDR3 spans 10 amino acids. The V and J ends lost 6 bases and 3 bases respectively, with 5 bases between them.

The J gene is TRBJ1-3, the V gene TRBV7-9, with 7 bases aligning to TRBD1. Germline-derived CDR1 and CDR2 are SEHNR and FQNEAQ (reference sequence). The trim removed 5 bases at V and 0 bases at J, leaving 7 bases unmatched. The CDR3 extends over 16 amino acids. For the CDR3, the DNA is TGTGCCAGCAGCCGTCGACAGGGCGGCTCTGGAAACACCATATATTTT. Protein sequence: CASSRRQGGSGNTIYF.

This clone has only one observation. The J gene is TRBJ1-2, the V gene TRBV6-6, with 9 bases lining up with TRBD1. The CDR3 runs 14 residues. Losses at the gene ends were 4 bases for V and 10 bases for J; bases not matched to a gene: 10. In germline, CDR1 is MNHNY, CDR2 SVGAGI (reference sequence). CDR3 DNA sequence: TGTGCCAGCAGTTTCCCGGGACAGGGCTTTGTCTACACCTTC. It specifies CASSFPGQGFVYTF.

In its sample, this clone was seen once. The V and J genes are TRBV7-2 and TRBJ2-1, with TRBD2 matching 11 bases. The trim removed 4 bases at V and 7 bases at J, leaving 9 bases unmatched. Germline values: CDR1 SGHTA, CDR2 FQGNSA. The CDR3 contains 16 residues. CDR3 residues: CASSWGLAVTGNEQFF. CDR3 bases: TGTGCCAGCAGCTGGGGACTAGCGGTAACGGGTAATGAGCAGTTCTTC.

The chain recombines TRBV18 with TRBJ2-4; TRBD1 agrees at 8 bases. V was clipped by 4 bases and J by 7 bases; unmatched bases: 9. The CDR3 is made up of 15 amino acids. The germline gives CDR1 KGHSH, CDR2 LQKENI. The CDR3 region has the DNA TGTGCCAGCTCACAAAACCAGGGGGCGGAGAACATTCAGTACTTC. The encoded protein is CASSQNQGAENIQYF.

The V call is TRBV21-1, the J call TRBJ1-1. TRBV21-1 is recorded as a pseudogene. The CDR3 spans 15 residues. The CDR3 protein is CASSKANRWNTEAFF. The CDR3 DNA reads TGTGCCAGCAGCAAAGCGAACCGTTGGAACACTGAAGCTTTCTTT.

The rearrangement links TRBV18 to TRBJ1-3, with D hard to call. Germline V gives CDR1 KGHSH, CDR2 LQKENI. V lost 6 bases and J lost 2, with 17 bases in between. The CDR3 is 16 residues long. The CDR3 DNA reads as TGTGCCAGCTCCACCGGGAGTCCAAAAACTGGAAACACCATATATTTT. It translates to CASSTGSPKTGNTIYF.

V gene TRBV14 combines with J gene TRBJ1-6, with D possibly matching TRBD1 (6 bases). CDR3 length: 15 amino acids. CDR1 SGHDN and CDR2 FVKESK come from the germline V gene. V was pared by 4 bases and J by 0 bases, with 7 bases between. This CDR3 reads CASSLGGSYNSPLHF. CDR3 DNA: TGTGCCAGCAGCCTAGGGGGCTCCTATAATTCACCCCTCCACTTT.